This TCR beta chain was sequenced for a study of blood T cell repertoires in COVID-19. Overall study: COVID-19 samples, acute and convalescent, were from the United States, Italy and Spain. T cells, B-cell-depleted T cells, or PBMCs supplied cDNA or gDNA.

Some clones are missing from TCRdb's copy, which holds only in-frame ones; the method was immunoSEQ multiplex PCR. The sample lists 60,000 to 75,000 clones, about 89% occurring once. This receptor was taken from a man aged 45-60 years with active COVID-19. Sequencing was done on a sample of peripheral blood.

The CDR3 coding sequence is TGTGCCAGCAACCCCTCCGGGGGGACTGAAGCTTTCTTT. Translating gives CASNPSGGTEAFF. This chain links TRBV5-6 with TRBJ1-1, with a weak D call TRBD1 (5 bases). In germline, CDR1 is SGHDT, CDR2 YYEEEE. The CDR3 length is 13 residues. V was shortened by 6 bases and J by 5 bases, with 14 bases between the two germline ends. Combining the CDR3 with reference TRBV5-6 and TRBJ1-1 gives the whole variable domain DAGVTQSPTHLIKTRGQQVTLRCSPKSGHDTVSWYQQALGQGPQFIFQYYEEEERQRGNFPDRFSGHQFPNYSSELNVNALLLGDSALYLCASNPSGGTEAFFGQGTRLTVV.